This is a list of T cell receptor beta chains from one sample in a study of shared clonotypes between healthy human individuals. Assay used: immunoSEQ multiplex PCR; TCRdb lists only in-frame clones, some missing. The repertoire holds around 510,000 clones, with around 81% as singletons. Sequencing was done on a sample of PBMCs. These receptors all stem from a woman in her 40s in good health. Some clones in this sample may be carry-over from other donors' samples. CDR3s include the opening cysteine and the closing phenylalanine or tryptophan. A D gene is named only where the DNA matches it firmly.

CSVGEYVGTGELFF	TRBV29-1	TRBJ2-2	.
CASSDGEAGGSDTQYF	TRBV6-4	TRBJ2-3	TRBD2
CASSLAPRGSGRREGEQYF	TRBV7-2	TRBJ2-7	TRBD2
CASSQAQGVLQDQPQHF	TRBV4-2	TRBJ1-5	.
CASSGESGAAWEKLFF	TRBV9	TRBJ1-4	.
CASTSPGQFNEKLFF	TRBV28	TRBJ1-4	.
CASSAGQYYGYTF	TRBV7-2	TRBJ1-2	TRBD1
CASSPGQSYGYTF	TRBV18	TRBJ1-2	TRBD1
CASSDRGQPSTDTQYF	TRBV5-1	TRBJ2-3	.
CASSMAGGYTF	TRBV19	TRBJ1-2	.
CASSAGHRGLGYEQYF	TRBV27	TRBJ2-7	TRBD1
CASSLARQGTEAFF	TRBV7-2	TRBJ1-1	.
CASSRPAGHSNTGELFF	TRBV7-3	TRBJ2-2	.
CASGGWVTGELFF	TRBV27	TRBJ2-2	.
CASSLGANEKLFF	TRBV5-4	TRBJ1-4	.
CASSQLLIGTGDTEAFF	TRBV5-6	TRBJ1-1	TRBD1
CASSFPGAVSSYEQYF	TRBV5-5	TRBJ2-7	.
CASRKAGGEDYGYTF	TRBV4-2	TRBJ1-2	TRBD1
CASSLPGATYGYTF	TRBV4-2	TRBJ1-2	.
CASSYPTGRGNTEAFF	TRBV6-5	TRBJ1-1	.
CASSQASDRVNTEAFF	TRBV4-2	TRBJ1-1	TRBD1
CASSLGGTLQETQYF	TRBV5-4	TRBJ2-5	.
CASSLVAGATADTQYF	TRBV5-1	TRBJ2-3	TRBD2
CASSLYIGRGTDTQYF	TRBV5-5	TRBJ2-3	.
CASSPGTGGAEQYF	TRBV9	TRBJ2-7	TRBD1
CASSLGGSNTGELFF	TRBV5-1	TRBJ2-2	.
CASSQASGRQHEQFF	TRBV4-2	TRBJ2-1	TRBD2
CASSELSGSHNEQFF	TRBV6-4	TRBJ2-1	TRBD2
CASSLSFLGTGELFF	TRBV5-1	TRBJ2-2	.
CASSTQRWAETQYF	TRBV19	TRBJ2-5	.
CASRLIGQGGYEQYF	TRBV5-1	TRBJ2-7	TRBD1
CASSLAGAEETQYF	TRBV5-3	TRBJ2-5	.
CASSPQGAANTEAFF	TRBV2	TRBJ1-1	TRBD1
CASSLTSGTYNEQFF	TRBV7-3	TRBJ2-1	TRBD2
CSARAVNEQFF	TRBV20-1	TRBJ2-1	.
CATRDSGEETQYF	TRBV6-1	TRBJ2-5	TRBD1
CATKRTADEQYF	TRBV6-1	TRBJ2-7	.
CASSFGGISYEQYF	TRBV5-1	TRBJ2-7	.
CAWSGAYNEQFF	TRBV30	TRBJ2-1	.
CASSQGTGSTDTQYF	TRBV4-3	TRBJ2-3	TRBD1
CASSLSGLAESYEQYF	TRBV19	TRBJ2-7	TRBD2
CASSDRGYPGTDTQYF	TRBV28	TRBJ2-3	.
CAISEKGLAGGLGELFF	TRBV10-3	TRBJ2-2	TRBD2
CSVEETRNEQFF	TRBV29-1	TRBJ2-1	.
CASSLFFTDTQYF	TRBV27	TRBJ2-3	.
CAISESGRAYEQYF	TRBV10-3	TRBJ2-7	TRBD2
CASINCRYGYTF	TRBV7-4	TRBJ1-2	.
CASSESGAYQETQYF	TRBV10-1	TRBJ2-5	.
CAWSAHTTSVYNEQFF	TRBV30	TRBJ2-1	.
CASSITTLSSYEQYF	TRBV19	TRBJ2-7	.
CASTGTSGRARAIEQYF	TRBV28	TRBJ2-7	TRBD2